This is a list of T cell receptor beta chains from one sample in a study of blood T cell repertoires in COVID-19. TCRdb's copy holds only in-frame clones and misses some; the assay was immunoSEQ multiplex PCR. Of hundreds of thousands of clones in the sample, approximately 90% were seen once. Input material: peripheral blood. The receptors derive from a woman aged 25 to 45 with active or convalescent COVID-19. CDR3s include the opening cysteine and the closing phenylalanine or tryptophan. D genes are given only for firm matches. Clone size is not always given. Where it is, it says once, few, many or a class for expanded clones.

D gene,CDR3 length,clone size,J gene,V gene,CDR3 protein,CDR3 DNA
.,14,few,TRBJ2-2,TRBV2,CASRGDVDTGELFF,TGTGCCAGCAGAGGAGACGTCGACACCGGGGAGCTGTTTTTT
.,19,.,TRBJ1-5,TRBV19,CASSRGTRGPEDSNQPQHF,TGTGCCAGTAGTAGGGGTACGCGGGGCCCTGAAGATAGCAATCAGCCCCAGCATTTT
TRBD1,17,once,TRBJ1-1,TRBV19,CASSQGQGVLMNTEAFF,TGTGCCAGTAGTCAAGGACAGGGGGTCTTAATGAACACTGAAGCTTTCTTT
TRBD1,14,.,TRBJ1-2,TRBV19,CASSNFGTGYGYTF,TGTGCCAGTAGTAACTTTGGGACAGGCTATGGCTACACCTTC
TRBD1,13,.,TRBJ2-5,TRBV11-3,CASSPDRGETQYF,TGTGCCAGCAGCCCCGACAGGGGAGAGACCCAGTACTTC
.,14,.,TRBJ1-1,TRBV13,CASSRPRVRGEAFF,TGTGCCAGCAGCCGGCCCCGAGTTAGGGGTGAAGCTTTCTTT
.,14,.,TRBJ1-3,TRBV6-5,CASTRREAGNTIYF,TGTGCCAGCACCCGCCGCGAGGCTGGAAACACCATATATTTT
TRBD1,13,.,TRBJ1-1,TRBV6-5,CATCLGQDTEAFF,TGTGCCACTTGCCTCGGACAGGACACTGAAGCTTTCTTT
.,12,many,TRBJ2-1,TRBV2,CASKGVSGLSFF,TGTGCCAGCAAGGGGGTTAGCGGGCTATCGTTCTTC
TRBD1,15,.,TRBJ1-5,TRBV27,CAGQRDRGHHQPQHF,TGTGCCGGACAAAGAGACAGGGGTCATCATCAGCCCCAGCATTTT
.,15,.,TRBJ2-2,TRBV7-8,CASSTFAGGSGELFF,TGTGCCAGCAGCACTTTCGCCGGCGGCTCCGGGGAGCTGTTTTTT
TRBD1,13,.,TRBJ1-4,TRBV5-8,CASRKTGNEKLFF,TGTGCCAGCAGGAAGACAGGGAATGAAAAACTGTTTTTT
.,15,.,TRBJ1-5,TRBV19,CASRSALDSYQPQHF,TGTGCCAGTAGATCCGCCCTTGACAGTTACCAGCCCCAGCATTTT
TRBD1,20,.,TRBJ2-7,TRBV6-6,CASSQRGGQGVAGARNEQYF,TGTGCCAGCAGTCAAAGAGGAGGACAGGGGGTCGCGGGAGCACGGAACGAGCAGTACTTC
TRBD2,14,once,TRBJ2-7,TRBV5-5,CASSLAGGNYEQYF,TGTGCCAGCAGCTTGGCCGGGGGGAACTACGAGCAGTACTTC
.,18,.,TRBJ1-4,TRBV2,CASSEALSGGGGGEKLFF,TGTGCCAGCAGTGAAGCGCTTTCTGGAGGGGGGGGCGGTGAAAAACTGTTTTTT
.,17,.,TRBJ1-1,TRBV6-1,CASSEALWAGANTEAFF,TGTGCCAGCAGTGAAGCCCTATGGGCAGGGGCGAACACTGAAGCTTTCTTT
.,16,.,TRBJ1-5,TRBV5-1,CASSLRDFDSNQPQHF,TGCGCCAGCAGCTTGAGGGACTTCGATAGCAATCAGCCCCAGCATTTT
.,15,.,TRBJ1-5,TRBV1,CTSSQAQGCLQPQHF,TGCACCAGCAGCCAGGCACAGGGTTGTCTTCAGCCCCAGCATTTT
.,13,.,TRBJ1-5,TRBV10-1,CASSESRDQPQHF,TGCGCCAGCAGTGAGTCGAGGGATCAGCCCCAGCATTTT
.,12,.,TRBJ1-4,TRBV6-1,CASVGAGEKLFF,TGTGCCAGCGTGGGGGCAGGTGAAAAACTGTTTTTT
TRBD1,14,.,TRBJ2-7,TRBV6-5,CASSYGDSPYEQYF,TGTGCCAGCAGCTACGGGGACAGCCCCTACGAGCAGTACTTC
.,14,.,TRBJ2-7,TRBV11-3,CASSSGTGSYEQYF,TGTGCCAGCAGCTCCGGAACGGGGTCCTACGAGCAGTACTTC
TRBD1,16,.,TRBJ1-1,TRBV6-1,CASSEDGTGVNTEAFF,TGTGCCAGCAGTGAAGACGGGACAGGGGTGAACACTGAAGCTTTCTTT
TRBD1,13,.,TRBJ1-5,TRBV3-1/TRBV3-2,CASSRGTVQPQHF,TGTGCCAGCAGCCGGGGGACAGTTCAGCCCCAGCATTTT
.,15,.,TRBJ1-2,TRBV12-2,CASRPYWGVPEGYTF,TGTGCAAGTCGCCCCTATTGGGGGGTGCCTGAGGGCTACACCTTC
.,13,.,TRBJ1-1,TRBV5-1,CASNQGQNTEAFF,TGCGCCAGCAACCAGGGTCAGAACACTGAAGCTTTCTTT
.,12,.,TRBJ1-1,TRBV19,CASIGANTEAFF,TGTGCCTCTATTGGGGCAAACACTGAAGCTTTCTTT
.,13,.,TRBJ2-5,TRBV10-3,CAARPDGGETQYF,TGTGCCGCCCGACCGGACGGGGGAGAGACCCAGTACTTC
.,13,.,TRBJ1-2,TRBV24-1,CATSPSRDYGYTF,TGTGCCACCAGTCCCTCCAGGGACTATGGCTACACCTTC
.,17,.,TRBJ2-3,TRBV10-3,CAISFALSGVPSDTQYF,TGTGCCATCAGCTTTGCCCTTAGCGGCGTCCCGTCGGATACGCAGTATTTT
TRBD2,18,.,TRBJ2-1,TRBV27,CASTINALLAFNYNEQFF,TGTGCCAGCACCATTAACGCCTTACTAGCGTTTAACTACAATGAGCAGTTCTTC
.,14,once,TRBJ1-1,TRBV19,CASSIGRPNTEAFF,TGTGCCAGTAGTATTGGCAGGCCGAACACTGAAGCTTTCTTT
.,13,.,TRBJ2-7,TRBV11-3,CASSLDLSGEQYF,TGTGCCAGCAGCTTAGATCTGTCGGGAGAGCAGTACTTC
.,14,.,TRBJ1-5,TRBV19,CASSIDPGEQPQHF,TGTGCCAGTAGTATAGACCCAGGGGAACAGCCCCAGCATTTT
TRBD1,18,.,TRBJ1-1,TRBV5-6,CASSLTRGTGILYTEAFF,TGTGCCAGCAGCCTCACGCGGGGGACAGGGATTTTGTACACTGAAGCTTTCTTT
TRBD1,13,.,TRBJ1-2,TRBV29-1,CSAETGVNYGYTF,TGCAGCGCCGAGACAGGGGTGAACTATGGCTACACCTTC
.,12,.,TRBJ1-1,TRBV27,CASSSSAGKAFF,TGTGCCAGCAGTAGTTCCGCAGGGAAAGCTTTCTTT
TRBD1,15,.,TRBJ1-4,TRBV5-1,CASSLAGQKNEKLFF,TGCGCCAGCAGCTTGGCGGGACAGAAAAATGAAAAACTGTTTTTT
.,13,few,TRBJ2-1,TRBV19,CASRLLGRNEQFF,TGTGCCAGTAGACTACTAGGGCGCAATGAGCAGTTCTTC
TRBD2,17,.,TRBJ2-1,TRBV11-2,CASSLYPTSGRYNEQFF,TGTGCCAGCAGCTTATACCCGACTAGCGGGAGGTACAATGAGCAGTTCTTC
TRBD2,16,.,TRBJ2-2,TRBV7-9,CASSRTSGGFTGELFF,TGTGCCAGCAGCCGCACTAGCGGGGGATTCACCGGGGAGCTGTTTTTT